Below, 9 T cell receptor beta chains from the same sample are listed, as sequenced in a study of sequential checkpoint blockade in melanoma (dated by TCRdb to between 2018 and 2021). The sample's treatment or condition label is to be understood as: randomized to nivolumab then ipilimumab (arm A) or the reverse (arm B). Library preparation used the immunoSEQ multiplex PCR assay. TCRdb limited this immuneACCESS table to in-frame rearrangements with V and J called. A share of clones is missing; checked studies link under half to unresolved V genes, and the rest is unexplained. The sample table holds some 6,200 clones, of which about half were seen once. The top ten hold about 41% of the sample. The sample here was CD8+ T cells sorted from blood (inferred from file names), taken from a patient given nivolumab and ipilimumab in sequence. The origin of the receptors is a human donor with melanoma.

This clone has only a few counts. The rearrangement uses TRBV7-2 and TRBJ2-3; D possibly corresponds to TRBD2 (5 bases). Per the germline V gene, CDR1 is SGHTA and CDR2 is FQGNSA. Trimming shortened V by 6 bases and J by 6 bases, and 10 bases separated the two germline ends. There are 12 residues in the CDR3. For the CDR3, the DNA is TGTGCCAGCAGTCCCTTAGCGGATACGCAGTATTTT. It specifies CASSPLADTQYF. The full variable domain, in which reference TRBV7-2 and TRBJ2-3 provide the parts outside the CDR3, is GAGVSQSPSNKVTEKGKDVELRCDPISGHTALYWYRQSLGQGLEFLIYFQGNSAPDKSGLPSDRFSAERTGGSVSTLTIQRTQQEDSAVYLCASSPLADTQYFGPGTRLTVL.

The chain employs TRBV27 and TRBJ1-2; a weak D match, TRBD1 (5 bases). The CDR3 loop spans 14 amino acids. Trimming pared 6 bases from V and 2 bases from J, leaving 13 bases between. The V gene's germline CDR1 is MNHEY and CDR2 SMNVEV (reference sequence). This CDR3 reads CASRHTGQNYGYTF. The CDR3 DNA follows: TGTGCCAGCAGACATACAGGACAAAACTATGGCTACACCTTC.

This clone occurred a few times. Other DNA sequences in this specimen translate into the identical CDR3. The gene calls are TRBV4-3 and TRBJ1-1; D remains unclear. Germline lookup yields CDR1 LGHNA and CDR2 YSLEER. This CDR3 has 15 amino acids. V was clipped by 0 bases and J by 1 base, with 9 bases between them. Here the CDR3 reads CASSQDSGGNTEAFF. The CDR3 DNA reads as TGCGCCAGCAGCCAAGACAGCGGCGGGAACACTGAAGCTTTCTTT.

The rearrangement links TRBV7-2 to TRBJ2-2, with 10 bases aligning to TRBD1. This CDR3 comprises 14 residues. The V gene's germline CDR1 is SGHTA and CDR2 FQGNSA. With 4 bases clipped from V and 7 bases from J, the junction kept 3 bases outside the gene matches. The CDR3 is CASSSGQGFGELFF. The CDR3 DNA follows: TGTGCCAGCAGCTCGGGACAGGGGTTCGGGGAGCTGTTTTTT.

CDR3 in DNA: TGCAGCTCGGACGGGACTAGCGGGGGATCCTACAATGAGCAGTTCTTC. Protein sequence: CSSDGTSGGSYNEQFF. The chain combines TRBV29-1 with TRBJ2-1, with 14 bases that match TRBD2. V dropped 8 bases and J dropped 1; count of bases not matched to a gene: 7. The CDR3 totals 16 residues. The germline V gene encodes CDR1 SQVTM and CDR2 ANQGSEA.

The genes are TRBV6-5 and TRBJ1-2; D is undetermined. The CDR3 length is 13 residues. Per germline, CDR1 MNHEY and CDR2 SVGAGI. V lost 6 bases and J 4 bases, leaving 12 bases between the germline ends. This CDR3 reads CASSPSAPYGYTF. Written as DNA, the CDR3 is TGTGCCAGCAGCCCCAGCGCCCCCTATGGCTACACCTTC.

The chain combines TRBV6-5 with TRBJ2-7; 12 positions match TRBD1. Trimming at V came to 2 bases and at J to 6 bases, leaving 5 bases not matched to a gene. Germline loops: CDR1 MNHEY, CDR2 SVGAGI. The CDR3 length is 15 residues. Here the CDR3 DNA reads TGTGCCAGCAGTTACACGGGACAGGGGGCGTCCGAGCAGTACTTC. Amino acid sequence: CASSYTGQGASEQYF.

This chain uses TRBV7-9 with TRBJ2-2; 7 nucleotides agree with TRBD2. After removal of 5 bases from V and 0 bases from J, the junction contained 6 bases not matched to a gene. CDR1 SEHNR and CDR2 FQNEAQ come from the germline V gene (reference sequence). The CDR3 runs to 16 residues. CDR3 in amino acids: CASSPTGTTNTGELFF. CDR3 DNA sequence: TGTGCCAGCAGCCCCACCGGGACTACGAACACCGGGGAGCTGTTTTTT.

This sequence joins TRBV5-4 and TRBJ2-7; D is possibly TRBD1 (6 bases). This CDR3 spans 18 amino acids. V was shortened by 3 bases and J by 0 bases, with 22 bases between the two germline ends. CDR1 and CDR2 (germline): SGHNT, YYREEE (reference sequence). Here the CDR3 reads CASSSGQAPFLSSYEQYF. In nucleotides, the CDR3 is TGTGCCAGCAGCTCGGGACAAGCCCCCTTCTTGAGCTCCTACGAGCAGTACTTC. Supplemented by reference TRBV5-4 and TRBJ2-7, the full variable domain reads ETGVTQSPTHLIKTRGQQVTLRCSSQSGHNTVSWYQQALGQGPQFIFQYYREEENGRGNFPPRFSGLQFPNYSSELNVNALELDDSALYLCASSSGQAPFLSSYEQYFGPGTRLTVT.